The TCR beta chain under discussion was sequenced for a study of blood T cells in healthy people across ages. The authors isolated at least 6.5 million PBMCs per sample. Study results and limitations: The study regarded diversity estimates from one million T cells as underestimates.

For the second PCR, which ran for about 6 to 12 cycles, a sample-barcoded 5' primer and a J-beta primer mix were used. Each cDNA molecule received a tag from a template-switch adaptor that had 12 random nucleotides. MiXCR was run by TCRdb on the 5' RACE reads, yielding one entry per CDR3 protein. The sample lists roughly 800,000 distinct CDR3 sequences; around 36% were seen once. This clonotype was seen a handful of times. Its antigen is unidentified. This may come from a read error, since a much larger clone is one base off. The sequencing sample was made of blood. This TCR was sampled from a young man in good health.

The CDR3 protein is CTSSQGQSSYNEQFF. The CDR3 DNA reads TGTACCAGCAGCCAGGGACAGAGCTCCTACAATGAGCAGTTCTTC. This chain joins TRBV9 and TRBJ2-1; TRBD1 agrees at 7 bases. This CDR3 is built from 15 residues. Looked up from germline, CDR1 is SGDLS and CDR2 is YYNGEE.